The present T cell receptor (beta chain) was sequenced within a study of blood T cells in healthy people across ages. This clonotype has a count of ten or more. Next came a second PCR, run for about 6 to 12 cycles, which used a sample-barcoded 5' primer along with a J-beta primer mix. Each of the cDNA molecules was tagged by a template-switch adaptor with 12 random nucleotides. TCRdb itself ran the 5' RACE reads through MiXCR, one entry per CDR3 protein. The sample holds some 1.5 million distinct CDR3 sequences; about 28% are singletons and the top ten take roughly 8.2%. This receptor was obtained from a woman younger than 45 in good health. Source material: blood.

The DNA for the CDR3 is TGTGCCAGCAGTTCCAGGGTCTCTGGGGCCAACGTCCTGACTTTC. Its protein is CASSSRVSGANVLTF. The chain employs TRBV7-2 and TRBJ2-6; maybe TRBD1 (5 bases). Looked up from germline, CDR1 is SGHTA and CDR2 is FQGNSA. The CDR3 runs to 15 residues. V lost 6 bases and J 0 bases, leaving 9 bases between the germline ends.